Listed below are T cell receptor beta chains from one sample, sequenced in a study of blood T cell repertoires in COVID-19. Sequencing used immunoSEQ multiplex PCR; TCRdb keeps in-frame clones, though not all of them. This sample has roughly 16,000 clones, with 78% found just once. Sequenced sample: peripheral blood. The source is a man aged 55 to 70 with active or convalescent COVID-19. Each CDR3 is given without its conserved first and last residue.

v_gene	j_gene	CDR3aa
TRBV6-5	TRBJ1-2	ASSPDKLNLGYT
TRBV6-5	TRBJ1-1	ASSYSFTGKNTEAF
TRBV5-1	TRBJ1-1	ASSFETGDAF
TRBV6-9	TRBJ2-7	ASSYAIDLYEQY
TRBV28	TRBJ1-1	ASHFPNSGLAF
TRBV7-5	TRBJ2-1	VRSLVRFELAGPGEQF
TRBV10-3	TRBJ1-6	AISVGMPDNNSPLH
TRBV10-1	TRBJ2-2	ASSSRLDSGELF
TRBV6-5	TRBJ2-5	ASSYSRDRQETQY
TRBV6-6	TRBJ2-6	ASARGSGANVLT
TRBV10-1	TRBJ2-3	ASSESQGADTQY
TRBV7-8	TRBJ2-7	ASSLGLAGGYEQY
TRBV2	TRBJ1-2	ASTTTGPGGYT
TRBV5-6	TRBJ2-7	ASSTPGQIPPYEQY
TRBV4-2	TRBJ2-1	ASSQGTSDYNEQF
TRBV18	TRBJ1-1	ASSPPATYTEAF
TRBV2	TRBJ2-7	ASTGESYEQY
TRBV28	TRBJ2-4	ASNDRGNDIQY
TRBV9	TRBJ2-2	ASSTSAGGNTGELF
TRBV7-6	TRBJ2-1	ASSLGTRAHSYNEQF
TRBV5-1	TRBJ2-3	ASSHFGREGTDTQY
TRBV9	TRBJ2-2	ASSAGGWTGELF
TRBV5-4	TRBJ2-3	ASSRPGRGGTDTQY
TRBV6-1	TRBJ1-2	ASSEVGWDSY
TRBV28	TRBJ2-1	ASGWERPSSYNEQF
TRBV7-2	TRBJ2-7	ASSLGGESSYEQY
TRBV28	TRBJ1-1	ASSSGQGTEAF
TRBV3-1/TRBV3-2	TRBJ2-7	ASSLGTGSSYEQY
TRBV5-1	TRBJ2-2	ASSPRDRGNTGELF
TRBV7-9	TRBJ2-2	ASSLGVSNTGELF